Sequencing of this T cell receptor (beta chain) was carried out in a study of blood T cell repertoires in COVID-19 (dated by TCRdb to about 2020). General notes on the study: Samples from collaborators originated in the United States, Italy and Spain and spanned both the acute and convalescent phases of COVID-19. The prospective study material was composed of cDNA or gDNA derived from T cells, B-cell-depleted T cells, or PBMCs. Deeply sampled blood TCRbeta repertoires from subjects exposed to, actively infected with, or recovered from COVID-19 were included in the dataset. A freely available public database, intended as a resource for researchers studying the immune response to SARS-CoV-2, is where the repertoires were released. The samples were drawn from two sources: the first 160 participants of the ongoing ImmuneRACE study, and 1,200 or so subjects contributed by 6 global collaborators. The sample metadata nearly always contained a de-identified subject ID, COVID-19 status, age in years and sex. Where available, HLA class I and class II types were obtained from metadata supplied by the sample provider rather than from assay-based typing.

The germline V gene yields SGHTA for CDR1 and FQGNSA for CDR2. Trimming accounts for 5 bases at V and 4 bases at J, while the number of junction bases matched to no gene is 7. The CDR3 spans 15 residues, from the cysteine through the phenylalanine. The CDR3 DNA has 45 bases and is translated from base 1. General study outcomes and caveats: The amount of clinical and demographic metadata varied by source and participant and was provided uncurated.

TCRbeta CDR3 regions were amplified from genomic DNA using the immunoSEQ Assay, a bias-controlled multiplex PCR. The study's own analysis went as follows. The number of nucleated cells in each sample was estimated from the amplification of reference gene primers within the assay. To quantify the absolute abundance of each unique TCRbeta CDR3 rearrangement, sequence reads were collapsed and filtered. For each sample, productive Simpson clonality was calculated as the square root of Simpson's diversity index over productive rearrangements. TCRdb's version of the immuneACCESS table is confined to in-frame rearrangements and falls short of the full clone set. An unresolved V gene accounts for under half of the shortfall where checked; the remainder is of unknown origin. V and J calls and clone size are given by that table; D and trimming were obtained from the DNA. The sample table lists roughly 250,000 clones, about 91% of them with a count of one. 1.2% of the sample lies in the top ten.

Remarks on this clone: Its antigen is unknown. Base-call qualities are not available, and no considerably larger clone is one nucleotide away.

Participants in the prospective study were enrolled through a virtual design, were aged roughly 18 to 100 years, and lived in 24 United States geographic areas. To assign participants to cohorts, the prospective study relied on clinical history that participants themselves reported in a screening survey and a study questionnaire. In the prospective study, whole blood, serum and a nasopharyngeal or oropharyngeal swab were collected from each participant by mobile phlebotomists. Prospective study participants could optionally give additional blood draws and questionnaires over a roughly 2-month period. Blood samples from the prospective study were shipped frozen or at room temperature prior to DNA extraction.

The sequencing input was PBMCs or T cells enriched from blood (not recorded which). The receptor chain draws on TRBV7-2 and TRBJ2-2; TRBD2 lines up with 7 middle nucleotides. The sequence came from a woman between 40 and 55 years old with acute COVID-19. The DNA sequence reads TGTGCCAGCAGCCCGAAGACTAGCAGCACCGGGGAGCTGTTTTTT. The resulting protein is CASSPKTSSTGELFF.